These 24 T cell receptor beta chains came from one sample sequenced in a study of spatial heterogeneity in lung cancer. Time point reported: sample taken at primary tumor resection. Whole RNA, which was extracted from tumor, nontumor lung tissue or frozen PBMC, was sequenced without any cell sorting. TCRdb recomputed calls from the 5' RACE reads with MiXCR, one row per CDR3 protein. The table records about 38,000 distinct CDR3 sequences, 4% to 6% of them present only once. The input for sequencing was PBMCs, taken at surgery. These receptors came from a female donor with early-stage non-small cell lung cancer.

In this sample, this clonotype turned up many times. This chain connects TRBV7-9 to TRBJ1-1, with a weak D call TRBD1 (6 bases). CDR3 length: 19 residues. The V gene's germline CDR1 is SEHNR and CDR2 FQNEAQ (reference sequence). V lost 3 bases, J lost 1 base, and 24 bases lay in between. The CDR3 spells CASSFISARGRGSNTEAFF. CDR3 bases: TGTGCCAGCAGCTTCATTTCCGCTAGGGGCAGGGGCTCGAACACTGAAGCTTTCTTT.

The table lists this clonotype with many counts. The chain is built from TRBV5-1 and TRBJ1-5; 7 positions match TRBD1. Trimming cost V 0 bases and J 4 bases; bases outside gene matches: 4. The length of the CDR3 is 15 residues. CDR1 is SGHRS, CDR2 YFSETQ, per germline. CDR3 in amino acids: CASSLGGQFNQPQHF. The CDR3 DNA reads as TGCGCCAGCAGCTTGGGGGGACAGTTTAATCAGCCCCAGCATTTT.

In this sample, this clonotype turned up many times. The chain links TRBV29-1 to TRBJ1-6; 9 bases are shared with TRBD1. Germline CDR1 reads SQVTM; CDR2 reads ANQGSEA. The CDR3 covers 15 residues. Losses at the gene ends were 6 bases for V and 7 bases for J; bases not matched to a gene: 10. In DNA, the CDR3 is TGCAGCGTGCAAAATTCAGGGACAGGGAATTCACCCCTCCACTTT. Translating it yields CSVQNSGTGNSPLHF. Full variable domain (missing parts from reference TRBV29-1 and TRBJ1-6): SAVISQKPSRDICQRGTSLTIQCQVDSQVTMMFWYRQQPGQSLTLIATANQGSEATYESGFVIDKFPISRPNLTFSTLTVSNMSPEDSSIYLCSVQNSGTGNSPLHFGNGTRLTVT.

This clonotype came up many times. The chain links TRBV5-6 to TRBJ1-2; 7 bases map to TRBD1. The CDR3 has 11 residues. Germline trimming cut 0 bases from V and 12 bases from J; bases unmatched to any gene: 2. The V gene's germline CDR1 is SGHDT and CDR2 YYEEEE. In nucleotides, the CDR3 is TGTGCCAGCAGCTTGGCAGGGGGGAACACCTTC. Protein sequence: CASSLAGGNTF.

This clonotype was counted many times. The V and J genes are TRBV2 and TRBJ1-4; TRBD1 agrees at 10 bases. The CDR3 extends over 15 amino acids. Trimming removed 5 bases from V and 8 bases from J; junction bases left unmatched: 8. Germline V gene sequence: CDR1 SNHLY, CDR2 FYNNEI. CDR3 sequence: CASSQIGTGEEKLFF. The CDR3 DNA is TGTGCCAGCAGTCAAATAGGGACAGGGGAGGAAAAACTGTTTTTT.

Relative to its sample, this clonotype is medium-sized. V usage is TRBV28 and J usage is TRBJ1-4, with 7 bases that match TRBD1. The germline V gene has CDR1 MDHEN and CDR2 SYDVKM. The trim removed 2 bases at V and 4 bases at J, leaving 7 bases unmatched. The CDR3 has 16 residues. This CDR3 is CASSLGPGQINEKLFF. As DNA, the CDR3 is TGTGCCAGCAGTTTAGGCCCGGGACAGATTAATGAAAAACTGTTTTTT.

This clonotype was counted at least ten times. V usage is TRBV19 and J usage is TRBJ2-6; a possible D gene is TRBD2 (5 bases). Trimming removed 0 bases at V and 0 bases at J, with 6 bases between. The CDR3 length is 16 residues. In germline, CDR1 is LNHDA, CDR2 SQIVND (reference sequence). The CDR3 loop is CASSIDGVSGANVLTF. DNA for the CDR3: TGTGCCAGTAGTATAGACGGGGTCTCTGGGGCCAACGTCCTGACTTTC.

In this sample, this clonotype turned up a few times. The chain employs TRBV7-8 and TRBJ2-1; D is undetermined. Germline V gene sequence: CDR1 SGHVS, CDR2 FQNEAQ. The CDR3 covers 13 residues. V lost 5 bases and J lost 10, with 15 bases in between. This chain's CDR3 is CASSPQLTSEQFF. The CDR3 DNA sequence: TGTGCCAGCAGCCCCCAGCTAACCTCCGAGCAGTTCTTC.

This clonotype was seen many times. The rearrangement joins TRBV7-3 to TRBJ2-1; no firm D call. The germline V gene has CDR1 SGHTA and CDR2 FQGTGA. The ends were cut back, 2 bases at V and 1 base at J, with 9 bases in the middle. The CDR3 sequence is 15 residues long. The CDR3 loop reads CASSLGPTSYNEQFF. In DNA form, the CDR3 reads TGTGCCAGCAGCTTAGGACCGACGTCCTACAATGAGCAGTTCTTC.

This clonotype was recorded many times. The chain uses TRBV20-1 and TRBJ2-3; D not resolved. Germline V gene lookup returns CDR1 DFQATT and CDR2 SNEGSKA (reference sequence). There are 15 residues in the CDR3. V was shortened by 0 bases and J by 6 bases, with 16 bases between the two germline ends. The CDR3 is CSAREWHNIPDTQYF. The CDR3 DNA reads TGCAGTGCTAGAGAATGGCACAACATACCGGATACGCAGTATTTT.

Many counts were recorded for this clonotype. V is TRBV3-1 and J is TRBJ2-7; perhaps TRBD1 as D (6 bases). V was clipped by 6 bases and J by 2 bases, with 8 bases between them. Looked up from germline, CDR1 is LGHDT and CDR2 is YNNKEL (reference sequence). This CDR3 has 12 residues. CDR3 coding DNA: TGTGCCAGCAGACAGGGACCCTACGAGCAGTACTTC. The encoded protein is CASRQGPYEQYF.

This clonotype was counted many times. This chain links TRBV9 with TRBJ1-1; D is possibly TRBD1 (5 bases). Germline CDR1 SGDLS, CDR2 YYNGEE. The V gene lost 3 bases and the J gene lost 4 bases, with 13 bases spanning the gap. There are 14 residues in the CDR3. The CDR3 region is CASSENGGPTEAFF. CDR3 DNA sequence: TGTGCCAGCAGCGAAAACGGGGGTCCCACTGAAGCTTTCTTT.

This clonotype was seen ten or more times. V usage is TRBV5-4 and J usage is TRBJ1-5; 7 nucleotides agree with TRBD1. There are 15 residues in the CDR3. CDR1 and CDR2 from the germline V gene are SGHNT and YYREEE (reference sequence). V was clipped by 0 bases and J by 1 base; unmatched bases: 1. This CDR3 is CASSLGGGSNQPQHF. DNA of the CDR3: TGTGCCAGCAGCTTGGGAGGGGGCAGCAATCAGCCCCAGCATTTT.

This clonotype has a count of ten or more. The chain joins TRBV21-1 to TRBJ2-7; TRBD1, the table's D call, was not compared with the DNA. TRBV21-1 is noted as a pseudogene. This CDR3 region has 14 residues. This CDR3 reads CASTYEGLVYEQYF. The CDR3 nucleotides are TGTGCCAGCACCTACGAGGGGCTGGTTTACGAGCAGTACTTC.

This clonotype was seen at least ten times. This rearrangement joins TRBV29-1 to TRBJ1-4; 7 nucleotides match TRBD1. J was trimmed by 5 bases and V by 2 bases; bases with no gene match: 8. CDR1 SQVTM and CDR2 ANQGSEA come from the germline V gene. This CDR3 spans 15 amino acids. The CDR3 DNA is TGCAGCGTTGAATCCCCGGGACAGCCGAATGAAAAACTGTTTTTT. Translating gives CSVESPGQPNEKLFF.

Ten or more counts support this clonotype. The chain is built from TRBV7-9 and TRBJ2-5; D unclear. The CDR3 loop spans 11 amino acids. From germline, CDR1 is SEHNR and CDR2 FQNEAQ (reference sequence). V was pared by 7 bases and J by 5 bases, with 8 bases between. The CDR3 DNA reads as TGTGCCAGCACCTCGGCGGAGACCCAGTACTTC. Its protein is CASTSAETQYF. The entire variable domain, with the rest obtained from reference TRBV7-9 and TRBJ2-5, is as follows: DTGVSQNPRHKITKRGQNVTFRCDPISEHNRLYWYRQTLGQGPEFLTYFQNEAQLEKSRLLSDRFSAERPKGSFSTLEIQRTEQGDSAMYLCASTSAETQYFGPGTRLLVL.

This clonotype appeared many times. J is TRBJ1-2 and V is TRBV29-1; D unresolved. The V gene lost 6 bases and the J gene lost 6 bases, with 20 bases spanning the gap. The CDR3 is made up of 14 amino acids. Germline CDR1 SQVTM, CDR2 ANQGSEA. CDR3 nucleotides: TGCAGCGTGACCCACACAGAGACCGGCCATGGCTACACCTTC. Its protein product is CSVTHTETGHGYTF.

There are many counts of this clonotype. The chain recombines TRBV5-1 with TRBJ1-6; TRBD1 is a possible D gene (6 bases). V was clipped by 4 bases and J by 8 bases, with 19 bases between them. Germline lookup yields CDR1 SGHRS and CDR2 YFSETQ. CDR3 size: 16 residues. The CDR3 reads CASSPSPQGMDSPLHF. DNA of the CDR3: TGCGCCAGCAGCCCGTCCCCACAGGGTATGGATTCACCCCTCCACTTT.

This clonotype was seen a handful of times. The chain couples TRBV27 to TRBJ2-7, with 11 bases matching TRBD1. The V segment lost 7 bases and the J segment 2 bases; nucleotides outside the gene matches: 1. The CDR3 loop spans 13 amino acids. Germline V gene data show CDR1 as MNHEY and CDR2 as SMNVEV (reference sequence). The CDR3 loop reads CASTGQGAYEQYF. Here the CDR3 DNA reads TGTGCCAGCACGGGACAGGGGGCCTACGAGCAGTACTTC.

This clonotype occurred many times. This chain uses TRBV28 with TRBJ2-7; D is perhaps TRBD1 or TRBD2 (7 bases each). V dropped 6 bases and J dropped 6 bases, with 18 bases sitting between them. Germline V gives CDR1 MDHEN, CDR2 SYDVKM. This CDR3 has 14 amino acids. CDR3 coding DNA: TGTGCCAGCAGGTCTCCAGGGGGAGGGAGCGAGCAGTACTTC. Translating gives CASRSPGGGSEQYF.

This clonotype was counted at least ten times. The chain carries TRBV6-1 and TRBJ2-2, with D unclear. The CDR3 runs 14 residues. Germline CDR1 and CDR2: MNHNS and SASEGT. Trimming pared 7 bases from V and 1 base from J, leaving 10 bases between. The CDR3, as DNA: TGTGCCAGCAAGGCAGCCTTGAACACCGGGGAGCTGTTTTTT. It translates to CASKAALNTGELFF.

The chain couples TRBV7-8 to TRBJ1-3; weak D call: TRBD1 (6 bases). V was clipped by 5 bases and J by 0 bases, with 14 bases between them. Germline CDR1 SGHVS, CDR2 FQNEAQ. The CDR3 has 16 amino acids. This CDR3 is CASSPRNRASGNTIYF. The CDR3 DNA sequence: TGTGCCAGCAGCCCTAGGAACAGGGCCTCTGGAAACACCATATATTTT.

This clonotype was counted once. The chain links TRBV19 to TRBJ1-1; TRBD1 matches at 12 bases. CDR1 LNHDA and CDR2 SQIVND come from the germline V gene (reference sequence). V was clipped by 6 bases and J by 5 bases; unmatched bases: 4. There are 14 residues in the CDR3. This chain's CDR3 is CASRGQGAGTEAFF. CDR3 DNA: TGTGCCAGTAGGGGACAGGGGGCAGGAACTGAAGCTTTCTTT.

There are many counts of this clonotype. This sequence joins TRBV12-5 and TRBJ2-3; 7 nucleotides line up with TRBD2. Germline assignment: CDR1 LGHNT and CDR2 FRNRAP. This CDR3 is 15 amino acids long. The V segment lost 6 bases and the J segment 0 bases; nucleotides outside the gene matches: 6. DNA for the CDR3: TGTGCTAGTGGAAGCGGGGCATCTAGCACAGATACGCAGTATTTT. It translates to CASGSGASSTDTQYF.